This T cell receptor (beta chain) was sequenced during a study of cytomegalovirus exposure and HLA in healthy donors. Study details: Unique TCR beta sequences numbering 120 million or so came from 150 million to 200 million T cells in an earlier analysis.

This clone showed up just once. Its specificity is not known. Researchers ran the PCR with 60 Vbeta and 13 Jbeta primers. The data were produced by immunoSEQ multiplex PCR, yet TCRdb's version contains in-frame clones alone and is incomplete. Seen here are about 160,000 clones, 80% observed once, and the top ten hold roughly 10%. Losses at the gene ends were 2 bases for V and 9 bases for J; bases not matched to a gene: 21. Germline CDR1 and CDR2: SGHRS and YFSETQ. The CDR3 sequence is 19 residues long. Study-wide results and limits: Follow-up analysis later connected one missense variant in DCLRE1C with trimming of TCR beta V- and J-genes. A later analysis revealed that TCR association rates differed between HLA loci, peaking at DRB1 and bottoming out at HLA-C. In vitro experiments confirmed that a few CMV-associated chains were specific for CMV antigens.

J is TRBJ2-1 and V is TRBV5-1, with 9 bases aligning to TRBD2. The sequencing sample was made of PBMCs. This receptor was taken from a man aged 18 to 30 in good health and CMV-seropositive. The CDR3 DNA is TGCGCCAGCAGCTTATTAGTGGGGGGGCGGGCTAGCGGGATAAGTGAGCAGTTCTTC. Translated, it gives CASSLLVGGRASGISEQFF.